The rows below give T cell receptor beta chains drawn from one sample of a study of T cell responses to AZD1222 COVID-19 vaccine. Method: immunoSEQ multiplex PCR; TCRdb's copy keeps in-frame clones and lacks some. The table includes around 190,000 clones, 91% detected once. This specimen consisted of peripheral blood, obtained 28 days after the second AZD1222 dose. These receptors all come from an adult who received the AZD1222 COVID-19 vaccine. Each CDR3 is given with its conserved first and last residue. The D gene is left open where the match is weak. Size is omitted from some rows. Given values are once, few, many or a class for expanded clones.

d_gene,abundance,j_gene,v_gene,CDR3aa,CDR3nt
-,-,TRBJ1-4,TRBV7-8,CASNPTHGTGNEKLFF,TGTGCCAGCAACCCAACTCACGGGACGGGTAATGAAAAACTGTTTTTT
-,once,TRBJ1-2,TRBV7-9,CASSSRVISPYGYTF,TGTGCCAGCAGCTCCCGGGTAATTTCACCCTATGGCTACACCTTC
-,-,TRBJ1-1,TRBV10-2,CASSRDGRDAFF,TGCGCCAGCAGCAGGGACGGACGGGACGCTTTCTTT
TRBD1,-,TRBJ2-7,TRBV5-1,CASSLGTGMDEQYF,TGCGCCAGCAGCTTGGGGACAGGGATGGACGAGCAGTACTTC
-,-,TRBJ2-1,TRBV7-9,CASSPPGQYNEQFF,TGTGCCAGCAGCCCGCCCGGGCAGTACAATGAGCAGTTCTTC
-,-,TRBJ1-1,TRBV19,CASRTGFRAEAFF,TGTGCCAGTAGAACGGGTTTTAGGGCTGAAGCTTTCTTT
-,-,TRBJ2-2,TRBV29-1,CSVAGLNTGELFF,TGCAGCGTTGCGGGACTCAACACCGGGGAGCTGTTTTTT
-,-,TRBJ2-1,TRBV29-1,CSVLDNEQFF,TGCAGCGTGCTGGACAATGAGCAGTTCTTC
TRBD2,once,TRBJ2-1,TRBV7-9,CASSSTGGGRDNEQFF,TGTGCCAGCAGCTCCACCGGGGGGGGTCGCGACAATGAGCAGTTCTTC
TRBD2,-,TRBJ2-2,TRBV5-1,CASSPRTRGDTGELFF,TGCGCCAGCAGCCCTCGGACTAGGGGTGACACCGGGGAGCTGTTTTTT
-,-,TRBJ1-2,TRBV27,CASSRRVDYGYTF,TGTGCCAGCAGCCGCAGGGTGGACTATGGCTACACCTTC
-,-,TRBJ1-5,TRBV19,CATTNQELTNQPQHF,TGTGCCACCACAAACCAGGAGCTAACCAATCAGCCCCAGCATTTT
-,-,TRBJ1-1,TRBV27,CASSLVFRGGFHGAFF,TGTGCCAGCAGTTTAGTCTTCAGGGGTGGATTCCACGGGGCTTTCTTT
TRBD2,-,TRBJ2-5,TRBV7-9,CASSLGGTSQETQYF,TGTGCCAGCAGCTTGGGGGGGACTAGCCAAGAGACCCAGTACTTC
-,-,TRBJ1-1,TRBV18,CASSPGGPTEAFF,TGTGCCAGCTCACCAGGGGGGCCCACTGAAGCTTTCTTT
-,-,TRBJ1-2,TRBV9,CASSPQTANYGYTF,TGTGCCAGCAGCCCTCAGACAGCTAACTATGGCTACACCTTC
TRBD1,once,TRBJ1-1,TRBV20-1,CSASKAGGTNTEAFF,TGCAGTGCTAGTAAGGCAGGGGGGACGAACACTGAAGCTTTCTTT
-,-,TRBJ1-3,TRBV20-1,CSAPIGNTIYF,TGCAGTGCTCCCATTGGAAACACCATATATTTT
TRBD2,-,TRBJ2-1,TRBV19,CASSGTSIGEQFF,TGTGCCAGTAGTGGGACTAGCATTGGTGAGCAGTTCTTC
TRBD1,-,TRBJ2-3,TRBV5-8,CASRQGLITSTDTQYF,TGTGCCAGCCGACAGGGGTTAATAACTAGCACAGATACGCAGTATTTT
TRBD1,-,TRBJ1-1,TRBV6-5,CASSLTGATEAFF,TGTGCCAGCAGCCTCACAGGGGCCACTGAAGCTTTCTTT
TRBD1,-,TRBJ1-6,TRBV30,CALAGGGLYNSPLHF,TGTGCCCTAGCAGGGGGAGGGCTGTATAATTCACCCCTCCACTTT
-,-,TRBJ2-1,TRBV5-1,CASSLSQYNEQFF,TGCGCCAGCAGCCTCTCTCAGTATAATGAGCAGTTCTTC
TRBD2,-,TRBJ2-7,TRBV6-6,CASSRTLTSGSSYEQYF,TGTGCCAGCAGTCGCACACTTACTAGCGGGAGCTCCTACGAGCAGTACTTC
-,-,TRBJ2-2,TRBV2,CASSRQGIGGELFF,TGTGCCAGCAGTCGCCAGGGGATCGGCGGGGAGCTGTTTTTT
-,-,TRBJ2-2,TRBV7-9,CASSSFANANTGELFF,TGTGCCAGCAGCTCCTTCGCCAACGCGAACACCGGGGAGCTGTTTTTT
TRBD1,-,TRBJ1-1,TRBV27,CASKRQTRDRENEAFF,TGTGCCAGCAAACGTCAGACTAGGGACAGGGAAAATGAAGCTTTCTTT
-,-,TRBJ1-1,TRBV5-1,CASSFGGTNTEAFF,TGCGCCAGCAGCTTTGGGGGTACGAACACTGAAGCTTTCTTT
-,-,TRBJ1-5,TRBV2,CASKRWRESNQPQHF,TGTGCCAGCAAGCGATGGAGGGAAAGCAATCAGCCCCAGCATTTT
-,-,TRBJ2-7,TRBV27,CASSHPGAPHEQYF,TGTGCCAGCAGCCATCCAGGGGCCCCCCACGAGCAGTACTTC
TRBD1,-,TRBJ2-1,TRBV5-1,CASRPGQYLDNEQFF,TGCGCCAGCAGACCGGGACAGTATTTAGACAATGAGCAGTTCTTC
TRBD1,-,TRBJ1-2,TRBV27,CASSTDRGFYGYTF,TGTGCCAGCAGTACGGACAGGGGGTTTTATGGCTACACCTTC
TRBD2,-,TRBJ2-2,TRBV18,CASNPGLAGIGELFF,TGTGCCAGCAATCCGGGACTAGCGGGAATCGGGGAGCTGTTTTTT
TRBD1,-,TRBJ1-1,TRBV6-6,CASSGGQVGEAFF,TGTGCCAGCAGTGGGGGACAGGTGGGTGAAGCTTTCTTT
TRBD2,-,TRBJ2-1,TRBV29-1,CSVEDRAGGYNEQFF,TGCAGCGTTGAAGATAGGGCGGGAGGGTACAATGAGCAGTTCTTC
-,once,TRBJ2-2,TRBV11-2,CASSQLYTGELFF,TGTGCCAGCAGCCAATTGTACACCGGGGAGCTGTTTTTT
-,-,TRBJ1-3,TRBV7-9,CASSVGQPASGNTIYF,TGTGCCAGCAGCGTAGGACAGCCAGCCTCTGGAAACACCATATATTTT